The entry that follows covers one TCR beta chain sequence. Its antigen is not identified. These data originate in a study of CD8 T cells in ankylosing spondylitis. Broader study findings: In ankylosing spondylitis blood, a motif of seven to nine highly homologous TCR beta variants appeared characteristic. From matched ankylosing spondylitis synovial fluid, disease-linked clones were reportedly recovered at significantly enriched levels.

TCRdb analysed the 5' RACE reads with MiXCR anew, one entry per CDR3 protein. This sample has roughly 700,000 distinct CDR3 sequences, with around 17% found just once. Trimming pared 6 bases from V and 3 bases from J, leaving 14 bases between. The length of the CDR3 is 14 residues. The V call is TRBV12-3 or TRBV12-4, the J call TRBJ1-1, with a tentative D call TRBD1 (5 bases). Specimen: blood, either unsorted or a sorted T cell fraction (not recorded which). The sequence was collected from a male donor with ankylosing spondylitis. The CDR3, as DNA: TGTGCCAGCAGCCCCAGGGTGAAAGACACTGAAGCTTTCTTT. It yields the protein CASSPRVKDTEAFF.